These 10 T cell receptor beta chains were all obtained from the same sample, sequenced in a study of cytomegalovirus exposure and HLA in healthy donors (dated by TCRdb to 2016 to 2017). The library was produced with the immunoSEQ multiplex PCR assay. For the multiplex PCR, a mixture combining 60 forward primers for TCR Vbeta segments and 13 reverse primers for TCR Jbeta segments was used. The source is immuneACCESS, and TCRdb retained only in-frame sequences with V and J called. Part of the clones is not carried over; for the studies checked, unresolved V genes explain less than half of this, and the remainder is unexplained. This sample holds 200,000 to 250,000 clones; more than 75% were observed only once. Clones ranked in the top ten supply 1% to 1.5% of the sample. The specimen sequenced was PBMCs. The receptor source for this set is a human donor in good health.

J is TRBJ2-7 and V is TRBV4-3; 14 positions agree with TRBD2. This CDR3 region has 20 residues. CDR1 LGHNA and CDR2 YSLEER come from the germline V gene. Losses at the gene ends were 3 bases for V and 3 bases for J; bases not matched to a gene: 16. The CDR3 nucleotides are TGCGCCAGCAGCCATGCAATTAATAGGGGACTAGCGGGAGAAAGCTACGAGCAGTACTTC. It translates to CASSHAINRGLAGESYEQYF.

The CDR3 reads CASSWDRGIGNQPQHF. CDR3 DNA: TGTGCCAGCAGTTGGGACAGGGGGATTGGCAATCAGCCCCAGCATTTT. This chain joins TRBV28 and TRBJ1-5; 11 bases are shared with TRBD1. V shed 4 bases, J shed 2 bases, and the junction held 4 bases outside the gene matches. This CDR3 is built from 16 residues. Germline V lookup: CDR1 MDHEN, CDR2 SYDVKM.

The genes are TRBV19 and TRBJ2-1; 10 positions match TRBD2. V lost 1 base and J lost 6; bases outside the gene matches: 6. This CDR3 is built from 16 residues. Germline V lookup: CDR1 LNHDA, CDR2 SQIVND (reference sequence). CDR3 DNA sequence: TGTGCCAGTAGTATAGGGGCTAGCGGGAGTGTCAATGAGCAGTTCTTC. The encoded protein is CASSIGASGSVNEQFF.

The gene calls are TRBV15 and TRBJ2-6; TRBD1 matches at 10 bases. Germline V gene data show CDR1 as LNHNV and CDR2 as YYDKDF (reference sequence). This CDR3 has 18 residues. V lost 3 bases to trimming and J lost 0 bases; unmatched junction nucleotides: 5. This CDR3 is CATSRGGTGASGANVLTF. DNA of the CDR3: TGTGCCACCAGCAGGGGGGGGACAGGGGCCTCTGGGGCCAACGTCCTGACTTTC.

The chain uses TRBV4-3 and TRBJ2-5, with D possibly matching TRBD1 (5 bases). Germline V gene lookup returns CDR1 LGHNA and CDR2 YSLEER. The CDR3 is made up of 13 amino acids. V lost 0 bases to trimming and J lost 4 bases, with 6 bases between them. In DNA, the CDR3 is TGCGCCAGCAGCCAAGATAGGGGAGAGACCCAGTACTTC. Translated: CASSQDRGETQYF.

The chain uses TRBV2 and TRBJ2-2; TRBD1 is a possible D gene (5 bases). The CDR3 length is 15 residues. The germline gives CDR1 SNHLY, CDR2 FYNNEI. Trimming took 4 bases from V and 6 from J, leaving 15 bases between them. The chain's CDR3 is CASSGSTQGPGELFF. The DNA for the CDR3 is TGTGCCAGCAGTGGTAGCACCCAGGGCCCCGGGGAGCTGTTTTTT. Combining the CDR3 with reference TRBV2 and TRBJ2-2 gives the whole variable domain EPEVTQTPSHQVTQMGQEVILRCVPISNHLYFYWYRQILGQKVEFLVSFYNNEISEKSEIFDDQFSVERPDGSNFTLKIRSTKLEDSAMYFCASSGSTQGPGELFFGEGSRLTVL.

The gene calls are TRBV7-9 and TRBJ2-5, with 8 bases lining up with TRBD1. V lost 9 bases to trimming and J lost 5 bases; unmatched junction nucleotides: 17. CDR3 length: 16 residues. Germline V lookup: CDR1 SEHNR, CDR2 FQNEAQ (reference sequence). CDR3 DNA: TGTGCCAGTGAAAGGGCAGGGGGCGCCCGGCGGGAGACCCAGTACTTC. This gives the protein CASERAGGARRETQYF.

The rearrangement joins TRBV7-8 to TRBJ1-1, with D unresolved. The CDR3 extends over 14 amino acids. Germline CDR1 reads SGHVS; CDR2 reads FQNEAQ. V was cut by 1 base and J by 0 bases, with 6 bases left in between. This CDR3 reads CASSLDRVNTEAFF. The CDR3 bases are TGTGCCAGCAGCTTAGACCGAGTGAACACTGAAGCTTTCTTT.

The chain has TRBV5-5 and TRBJ2-1; TRBD1 matches at 11 bases. J gave up 15 bases and V 3 bases, and 5 bases lay outside the gene matches. This CDR3 contains 12 residues. Germline CDR1 SGHKS, CDR2 YYEKEE (reference sequence). CDR3 sequence reads: CASSWFGTGGFF. CDR3 bases: TGTGCCAGCAGCTGGTTTGGGACAGGGGGGTTCTTC.

J is TRBJ1-6 and V is TRBV14; unclear D gene. Germline-derived CDR1 and CDR2 are SGHDN and FVKESK. V was clipped by 2 bases and J by 10 bases, with 9 bases between them. The CDR3 runs to 13 residues. CDR3 DNA sequence: TGTGCCAGCAGCCAAAGTCTATACTCACCCCTCCACTTT. Its protein is CASSQSLYSPLHF. The full variable domain, with the rest looked up from reference TRBV14 and TRBJ1-6, is EAGVTQFPSHSVIEKGQTVTLRCDPISGHDNLYWYRRVMGKEIKFLLHFVKESKQDESGMPNNRFLAERTGGTYSTLKVQPAELEDSGVYFCASSQSLYSPLHFGNGTRLTVT.